The clone carrying this TCR beta chain turned up a few times. The use of a sample-barcoded 5' primer and a J-beta primer mix characterized a second PCR of roughly 7 to 11 cycles. MiXCR, applied by TCRdb to the 5' RACE reads, yields one record per CDR3 protein. The sample lists some 690,000 distinct CDR3 sequences, approximately 22% occurring once. The sample belongs to a study of blood T cells in healthy people across ages. The individuals who served as donors were healthy Caucasians living in Russia, aged roughly 6 to 90. Staff drew 8 to 10 milliliters of peripheral blood from each donor. Trimming cost V 0 bases and J 0 bases, with 9 bases left between them. The germline V gene encodes CDR1 MGHRA and CDR2 YSYEKL. The CDR3 spans 17 residues.

The chain links TRBV4-1 to TRBJ1-6; D call uncertain. The sequenced sample consisted of blood. This clonotype originated in a man in his sixties or seventies in good health. CDR3 loop: CASSQESGISYNSPLHF. The CDR3 DNA sequence: TGCGCCAGCAGCCAAGAAAGTGGTATCTCCTATAATTCACCCCTCCACTTT.